Sequencing of this T cell receptor (beta chain) was carried out in a study of T-cell reconstitution after alpha-beta-depleted transplantation in children. Germline CDR1 SGHTA, CDR2 FQGNSA. The CDR3 loop spans 17 amino acids. Trimming removed 1 base from V and 5 bases from J; junction bases left unmatched: 6. The authors prepared the TCRbeta library with unique molecular identifiers. TCRdb re-called the PCR reads through MiXCR, storing one row per CDR3 protein. The table has about 610,000 distinct CDR3 sequences, about 11% seen once. The clonotype originates from a human donor who donated a stem cell graft to a child with acute myeloid leukemia. This chain joins TRBV7-2 and TRBJ2-3; 13 nucleotides align to TRBD2. Sequences were derived from PBMCs from the stem cell graft donor, sampled from the stem cell graft. The CDR3 loop reads CASSLVGTSGKRDTQYF. The CDR3 DNA is TGTGCCAGCAGCTTAGTAGGGACTAGCGGGAAGAGAGATACGCAGTATTTT.